A selection of T cell receptor beta chains follows, all from one sample in a study of cytomegalovirus exposure and HLA in healthy donors. Only in-frame clones appear in the TCRdb table, and some are missing; sequencing was by immunoSEQ multiplex PCR. The sample records under 200,000 clones, nearly 80% being singletons. The specimen was PBMCs. These TCRs come from a woman aged 25 to 39 in good health and CMV-seropositive. Each CDR3 is given with its conserved first and last residue. A D gene is named only where the DNA matches it firmly. Clone size is shown for a subset of rows, as once, few, many or a class of expanded clone.

TRBJ1-1	TRBV5-1	-	-	TGCGCCAGCAGCTTGAGAGGGTCCCGTGCGGTTGAAGCTTTCTTT	CASSLRGSRAVEAFF
TRBJ2-1	TRBV7-9	-	TRBD2	TGTGCCAGCAGCTTTCCGGGACTAGGTCATGAGCAGTTCTTC	CASSFPGLGHEQFF
TRBJ1-2	TRBV27	-	-	TGTGCCAGCAGTGGTCAGGGAAACTATGGCTACACCTTC	CASSGQGNYGYTF
TRBJ1-1	TRBV7-3	few	TRBD1	TGTGCCAGCAGTCCTTATCCGGGACAGGGGGCTGAAGCTTTCTTT	CASSPYPGQGAEAFF
TRBJ2-5	TRBV15	-	TRBD2	TGTGCCACCAGCAGGGGTGGAGCGGGAGAAGAGACCCAGTACTTC	CATSRGGAGEETQYF
TRBJ2-7	TRBV5-1	-	-	TGCGCCAGCAGCAAGGACAGTTTAACCTACGAGCAGTACTTC	CASSKDSLTYEQYF
TRBJ2-7	TRBV21-1	-	-	TGTGCCAGCAGCAAAGCGGAGGGTCAGGGGCAGTACTTC	CASSKAEGQGQYF
TRBJ1-2	TRBV27	-	TRBD1	TGTGCCAGCAGTTCACAGGGGGGCTATGGCTACACCTTC	CASSSQGGYGYTF
TRBJ1-1	TRBV9	-	-	TGTGCCAGCAGCGTAGCTACGGGGGTCGCCGCTGAAGCTTTCTTT	CASSVATGVAAEAFF
TRBJ1-2	TRBV28	few	-	TGTGCCAGCAGTTTATTACCCAGAACAGGCTACACCTTC	CASSLLPRTGYTF
TRBJ1-1	TRBV5-1	-	-	TGCGCCAGCAGCTTTTACGGACAGAACACTGAAGCTTTCTTT	CASSFYGQNTEAFF
TRBJ2-7	TRBV7-6	-	-	TGTGCCAGCAGCTTAGCGCCGTTAGGACCTTCGGAGGCCTACGAGCAGTACTTC	CASSLAPLGPSEAYEQYF
TRBJ2-5	TRBV28	few	TRBD2	TGTGCCAGCAGTTTGGGTAGCGGGAGAGAGACCCAGTACTTC	CASSLGSGRETQYF
TRBJ2-1	TRBV2	-	TRBD2	TGTGCCAGCAGTGAAGCTGGGGGGGTACAGTTCTTC	CASSEAGGVQFF
TRBJ2-1	TRBV4-1	-	-	TGCGCCAGCAGCCAAGGGAGGGCAAGCGATGAGCAGTTCTTC	CASSQGRASDEQFF
TRBJ2-7	TRBV9	once	-	TGTGCCAGCAGCGTAGCTGGCCTCTACGAGCAGTACTTC	CASSVAGLYEQYF
TRBJ2-7	TRBV15	-	TRBD1	TGTGCCACCAGCAGACCGGGGACAGGCACCTACGAGCAGTACTTC	CATSRPGTGTYEQYF
TRBJ2-5	TRBV7-2	-	TRBD2	TGTGCCAGCAGTATTCTAGCGGGAGGTGGGACCCAGTACTTC	CASSILAGGGTQYF
TRBJ1-5	TRBV6-5	-	-	TGTGCCAGCAGCCCCGGACAGATTAGCAATCAGCCCCAGCATTTT	CASSPGQISNQPQHF
TRBJ2-2	TRBV10-3	-	-	TGTGCCATCAGTGAGTTTACAGGCCCTATCACCCGGGAGCTGTTTTTT	CAISEFTGPITRELFF
TRBJ2-2	TRBV7-6	once	TRBD1	TGTGCCAGCAGCTTAACGACAGGGGCCACCGGGGAGCTGTTTTTT	CASSLTTGATGELFF
TRBJ1-1	TRBV19	-	-	TGTGCCAGTAGTATAAAGGGGCCCATGAACACTGAAGCTTTCTTT	CASSIKGPMNTEAFF
TRBJ1-2	TRBV7-2	-	-	TGTGCCAGCAGCGTGACAGACTATGGCTACACCTTC	CASSVTDYGYTF
TRBJ1-6	TRBV27	-	-	TGTGCCAGCAGACACCGGGATCCTAATTCACCCCTCCACTTT	CASRHRDPNSPLHF
TRBJ2-7	TRBV6-5	once	-	TGTGCCAGCAGGCCCCCAGGGATCTACGAGCAGTACTTC	CASRPPGIYEQYF
TRBJ2-2	TRBV19	few	TRBD1	TGTGCCAGCCGGGACAGCACCGGGGAGCTGTTTTTT	CASRDSTGELFF
TRBJ1-2	TRBV6-1	few	TRBD1	TGTGCCAGCACTACACCGGGACAGGGGTTACATGGCTACACCTTC	CASTTPGQGLHGYTF
TRBJ2-3	TRBV4-2	-	TRBD2	TGTGCCAGCAGGTCGGGACTAGCGGGAGGAGGGGATACGCAGTATTTT	CASRSGLAGGGDTQYF
TRBJ1-3	TRBV5-6	few	TRBD1	TGTGCCAGCAGCTTGGCCGACAGGGCTGGAAACACCATATATTTT	CASSLADRAGNTIYF
TRBJ2-5	TRBV5-4	-	TRBD1	TGTGCCAGCAGCTTTGACAGGGAACGGACCCAGTACTTC	CASSFDRERTQYF